This TCR beta chain was recorded in a study of cytomegalovirus exposure and HLA in healthy donors. Study results and limitations: CMV serostatus was the only immune exposure information that was available. Investigators reported over 150 TCR beta chains as tied to cytomegalovirus.

There are a few counts of this clone. As yet, its antigen is unknown. This PCR relied on a set of 60 Vbeta primers and 13 Jbeta primers. Produced via immunoSEQ multiplex PCR; TCRdb's table is partial and in-frame only. This sample has around 190,000 clones, with less than 80% found just once. CDR1 is MNHNS, CDR2 SASEGT, per germline. This CDR3 has 11 residues. V lost 6 bases to trimming and J lost 8 bases, with 10 bases between them. This TCR came from a middle-aged woman in good health and CMV-seronegative. Material for sequencing was PBMCs. This chain connects TRBV6-1 to TRBJ1-1; a weak D match, TRBD1 (6 bases). The CDR3 sequence is CASRHREEAFF. The CDR3 region has the DNA TGTGCCAGCAGGCACAGGGAGGAAGCTTTCTTT.